This T cell receptor (beta chain) appears in the sequencing data of a study of blood T cell repertoires in COVID-19. Source study methods: Scientists estimated how many nucleated cells there were by amplifying reference gene primers. The method was immunoSEQ multiplex PCR; TCRdb's version includes in-frame clones alone and lacks a portion of them. V, J and clone size are taken as reported in that table, and D and trimming were inferred from the DNA itself. The sample has 150,000 to 180,000 clones, 91% seen once. The CDR3 runs to 14 residues. Trimming at V came to 5 bases and at J to 6 bases, leaving 5 bases not matched to a gene. From germline, CDR1 is ENHRY and CDR2 SYGVKD.

The chain recombines TRBV10-3 with TRBJ2-2, with TRBD2 matching 8 bases. Sequenced: peripheral blood. This TCR derives from a man aged 45 to 65 with acute or convalescent COVID-19. This CDR3 reads CAISSGSSPGELFF. Written as DNA, the CDR3 is TGTGCCATCAGTAGCGGGAGTTCCCCCGGGGAGCTGTTTTTT.